Listed below are T cell receptor beta chains from one sample, sequenced in a study of T cells in Graves' hyperthyroidism and ophthalmopathy. TCRdb itself ran the multiplex PCR reads through MiXCR, one entry per CDR3 protein. The sample consists of about 660,000 distinct CDR3 sequences, over 40% of them appearing once. Material: peripheral blood or thyroid tissue (not recorded which). The receptors were sampled from an adult man with Graves' disease, either hyperthyroidism or ophthalmopathy (not recorded which). CDR3s include the opening cysteine and the closing phenylalanine or tryptophan. A D gene is named only where the DNA matches it firmly. A clone size is listed for some rows: how often the clone was seen (once, few, many), or a class if it is expanded.

>NA|NA|TRBV7-2|TRBJ2-2
TGTGCCAGCTCCCGGGCCGGGGAGCTGTTTTTT
CASSRAGELFF
>few|NA|TRBV7-9|TRBJ2-3
TGTGCCAGCAGCTTCCGGGGCACAGATACGCAGTATTTT
CASSFRGTDTQYF
>NA|NA|TRBV6-6|TRBJ1-1
TGTGCCAGCAGTGAAACCCGGACAGACACTGAAGCTTTCTTT
CASSETRTDTEAFF
>NA|NA|TRBV20-1|TRBJ1-1
TGCAGTGCTAGAGGACGGATGAACACTGAAGCTTTCTTT
CSARGRMNTEAFF
>NA|NA|TRBV12-3/TRBV12-4|TRBJ1-1
TGTGCCGTCAGGGGAATGGGCACTGAAGCTTTCTTT
CAVRGMGTEAFF
>NA|TRBD1|TRBV10-2|TRBJ1-4
TGCGCCAGCACGCCGGGACAGGGCAGTGAAAAACTGTTTTTT
CASTPGQGSEKLFF
>few|NA|TRBV6-1|TRBJ2-7
TGTGCCAGCAGTTACGCAGGGTTGGCCTACGAGCAGTACTTC
CASSYAGLAYEQYF
>NA|TRBD1|TRBV7-9|TRBJ1-4
TGTGCCAGCAGAGAGCCGGGACAGGACGAAAAACTGTTTTTT
CASREPGQDEKLFF
>few|TRBD2|TRBV6-5|TRBJ2-7
TGTGCCATCAGTTACGGGAGGGTGGCCTACGAGCAGTACTTC
CAISYGRVAYEQYF
>NA|NA|TRBV2|TRBJ1-4
TGTGCCAGCAGTGTTGAGGGGCAAGCTAATGAAAAACTGTTTTTT
CASSVEGQANEKLFF
>few|TRBD2|TRBV5-1|TRBJ2-7
TGCGCCAGCAGCCCCCAGAGCGGGAGATCCTACGAGCAGTACTTC
CASSPQSGRSYEQYF
>NA|TRBD1|TRBV10-2|TRBJ1-5
TGCGCCAGCAGTAATCAGGGGGACGGCAATCAGCCCCAGCATTTT
CASSNQGDGNQPQHF
>many|TRBD1|TRBV24-1|TRBJ2-5
TGTGCCACCAGTGATCCGGGGACAGGACAAGAGACCCAGTACTTC
CATSDPGTGQETQYF
>NA|NA|TRBV29-1|TRBJ1-1
TGCAGCTTATCGGGAGGAATGAACACTGAAGCTTTCTTT
CSLSGGMNTEAFF
>NA|TRBD1|TRBV7-2|TRBJ2-7
TGTGCCAGCAGCTCCGGGGACAGTCGAAGCGAGCAGTACTTC
CASSSGDSRSEQYF
>many|NA|TRBV24-1|TRBJ2-6
TGTGCCACCAGTGCTACGACTGAATTCTCTGGGGCCAACGTCCTGACTTTC
CATSATTEFSGANVLTF
>NA|TRBD1|TRBV12-3/TRBV12-4|TRBJ1-6
TGTGCCAGCAGTGACGGGACAGAGGATAATTCACCCCTCCACTTT
CASSDGTEDNSPLHF
>NA|NA|TRBV2|TRBJ2-7
TGTGCCAGCAGTGGCGGGGCCTACAACACACTATACGAGCAGTACTTC
CASSGGAYNTLYEQYF
>many|TRBD1|TRBV29-1|TRBJ1-1
TGCAGCGTTACAGGGGGCATCCTGAACACTGAAGCTTTCTTT
CSVTGGILNTEAFF
>NA|NA|TRBV10-3|TRBJ1-2
TGTGCCAGCAGTGAGCCTTTTCTCTATGGCTACACCTTC
CASSEPFLYGYTF
>many|TRBD1|TRBV7-9|TRBJ1-2
TGTGCCAGCAGCGCGGACAGGGCTGATGGCTACACCTTC
CASSADRADGYTF
>few|NA|TRBV29-1|TRBJ2-2
TGCAGCGTTGGAACACGGGTTAACACCGGGGAGCTGTTTTTT
CSVGTRVNTGELFF
>NA|TRBD1|TRBV24-1|TRBJ1-5
TGTGCCACCAGTGATCTACCGGGACAGGGCCAGCCCCAGCATTTT
CATSDLPGQGQPQHF
>many|NA|TRBV7-9|TRBJ1-4
TGTGCCAGCAGTCTGGACGGTGAAAAACTGTTTTTT
CASSLDGEKLFF
>NA|TRBD1|TRBV10-3|TRBJ1-1
TGTGCCATCAGCCCTGGACAGGGAATGAACACTGAAGCTTTCTTT
CAISPGQGMNTEAFF
>few|TRBD2|TRBV6-5|TRBJ2-7
TGTGCCAGCAGCCACTTACTAGCGGGAGCTTACGAGCAGTACTTC
CASSHLLAGAYEQYF
>NA|NA|TRBV20-1|TRBJ2-5
TGCAGTGCCACCAGTGCTCGCGACGCGGGGCAAGAGACCCAGTACTTC
CSATSARDAGQETQYF
>NA|TRBD2|TRBV24-1|TRBJ2-7
TGTGCCACCAGTGATAACGGACTAGCGGGACCCCACGAGCAGTACTTC
CATSDNGLAGPHEQYF
>NA|NA|TRBV20-1|TRBJ1-1
TGCAGTGCTAGAAGGGAACGATGGTACACTGAAGCTTTCTTT
CSARRERWYTEAFF
>many|NA|TRBV20-1|TRBJ1-6
TGCAGTGCCAGGACAGAGAATAATTCACCCCTCCACTTT
CSARTENNSPLHF
>many|NA|TRBV10-3|TRBJ1-1
TGTGCCATCAGAGATACGGACAGAAAGAACACTGAAGCTTTCTTT
CAIRDTDRKNTEAFF
>NA|NA|TRBV24-1|TRBJ2-7
TGTGCCACCAGCCTGGAAGACTGGTGGGAGCAGTACTTC
CATSLEDWWEQYF
>NA|TRBD1|TRBV20-1|TRBJ1-4
TGCAGTGCTAGGGACCCGGGACAGGGTAATGAAAAACTGTTTTTT
CSARDPGQGNEKLFF
>NA|NA|TRBV4-2|TRBJ2-5
TGTGCCAGCAGCCTCACCGGACAGACCCAAGAGACCCAGTACTTC
CASSLTGQTQETQYF
>NA|NA|TRBV2|TRBJ1-2
TGTGCCAGCAGTGAAACAAGGGGGGCAGCGAGCCTTGGTGGCTACACCTTC
CASSETRGAASLGGYTF
>NA|NA|TRBV19|TRBJ2-7
TGTGCCAAGCCCCCCTACGAGCGGTACTTC
CAKPPYERYF
>NA|TRBD2|TRBV10-1|TRBJ2-5
TGCGCCACCGGGACTAGCGTGGTCGAGACCCAGTACTTC
CATGTSVVETQYF
>NA|NA|TRBV4-1|TRBJ2-5
TGCGCCAGCAGCCAAGATGGGGCGGGGCAGGAGACCCAGTACTTC
CASSQDGAGQETQYF
>many|TRBD1|TRBV12-3/TRBV12-4|TRBJ1-5
TGTGCCAGCAGCCACAGGGGGAATCAGCCCCAGCATTTT
CASSHRGNQPQHF
>many|NA|TRBV12-3/TRBV12-4|TRBJ1-1
TGTGCCAGCAGTTTACCGGGGCCGATGAACACTGAAGCTTTCTTT
CASSLPGPMNTEAFF